This T cell receptor beta chain was identified in a study of OX40 agonist ivuxolimab in advanced cancers. As for the study in general: Patients were infused with ivuxolimab every 2 weeks at 0.01 to 10 mg/kg. Partial responses were achieved by three patients: one hepatocellular carcinoma, two cutaneous melanoma. Study-level findings and limits: Relative to CD4+, CD8+ T cells held more expanded clones on average.

About this clone: Its specificity is not known.

The ends were cut back, 5 bases at V and 1 base at J, with 11 bases in the middle. The CDR3 is 14 amino acids. The germline V gene has CDR1 KGHSH and CDR2 LQKENI. Data came from immunoSEQ multiplex PCR; TCRdb stores just in-frame clones and leaves some out. The profile covers about 24,000 clones, with over 70% appearing a single time and more than 9% taken by the ten largest. The sequencing here drew on CD4+ or CD8+ T cells sorted from blood, taken in a trial of the OX40 agonist ivuxolimab. The clonotype was recovered from an adult with an advanced solid tumor such as melanoma, head and neck, liver or kidney cancer. The rearrangement uses TRBV18 and TRBJ2-5; either TRBD1 or TRBD2 may supply D (5 bases each). CDR3 DNA sequence: TGTGCCAGCTCATCGGGACGGACCCAAGAGACCCAGTACTTC. This gives the protein CASSSGRTQETQYF.